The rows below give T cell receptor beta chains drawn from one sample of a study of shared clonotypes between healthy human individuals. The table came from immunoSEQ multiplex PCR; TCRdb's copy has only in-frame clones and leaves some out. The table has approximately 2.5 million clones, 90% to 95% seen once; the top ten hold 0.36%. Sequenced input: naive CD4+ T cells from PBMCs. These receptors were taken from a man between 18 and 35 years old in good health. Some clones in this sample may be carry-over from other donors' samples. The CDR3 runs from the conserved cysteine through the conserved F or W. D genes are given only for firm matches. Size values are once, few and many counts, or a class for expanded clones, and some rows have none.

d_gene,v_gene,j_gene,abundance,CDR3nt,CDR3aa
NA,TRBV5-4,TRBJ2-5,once,TGTGCCAGCAGCCATAATGCGGGCCCCGGGGAGACCCAGTACTTC,CASSHNAGPGETQYF
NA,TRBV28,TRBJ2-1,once,TGTGCCAGCAGTCGCAGCCCTTCAGAGCAGTTCTTC,CASSRSPSEQFF
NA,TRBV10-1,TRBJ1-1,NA,TGCGCCAGCAGTGAGTCTTGGGGTGAGGCTTTCTTT,CASSESWGEAFF
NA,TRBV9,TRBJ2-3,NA,TGTGCCAGCAGCGTGGCACCGGGCACAGATACGCAGTATTTT,CASSVAPGTDTQYF
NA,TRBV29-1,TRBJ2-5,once,TGCAGCGTTGCTGACCCAGGAGGCTACGAGACCCAGTACTTC,CSVADPGGYETQYF
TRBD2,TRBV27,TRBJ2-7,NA,TGTGCCAGCAGTTTGATACTAGCGGGAGCCAGCGAGCAGTACTTC,CASSLILAGASEQYF
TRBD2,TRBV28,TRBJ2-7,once,TGTGCCAGCAGTTACACTAGCGGGAGGACCTACGAGCAGTACTTC,CASSYTSGRTYEQYF
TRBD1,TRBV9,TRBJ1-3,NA,TGTGCCAGCAGCCCGAGCCCGGGACAGGGTACTAGAAACACCATATATTTT,CASSPSPGQGTRNTIYF
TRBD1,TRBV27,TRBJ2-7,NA,TGTGCCAGCAGCACCCGGGACAGGGGCTCCTACGAGCAGTACTTC,CASSTRDRGSYEQYF
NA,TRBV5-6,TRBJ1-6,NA,TGTGCCAGCAGCCCCAGGGGTGGGTGGAATTCACCCCTCCACTTT,CASSPRGGWNSPLHF
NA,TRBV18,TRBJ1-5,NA,TGTGCCAGCTCACCAGTTCCCGCGGGGGGGGAACAGCCCCAGCATTTT,CASSPVPAGGEQPQHF
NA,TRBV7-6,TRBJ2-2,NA,TGTGCCAGCACGGGACTCGGGGAGCTGTTTTTT,CASTGLGELFF
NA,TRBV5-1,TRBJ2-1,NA,TGCGCCAGCAGCTTGGTGGTCCTAGCCTACAATGAGCAGTTCTTC,CASSLVVLAYNEQFF
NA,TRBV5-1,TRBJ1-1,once,TGCGCCAGCAGCCCGCTTTCGACGGTAGACACTGAAGCTTTCTTT,CASSPLSTVDTEAFF
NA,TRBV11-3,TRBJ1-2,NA,TGTGCCAGCACCCTTGGTGCGGGCAGACCAGATACTAACTATGGCTACACCTTC,CASTLGAGRPDTNYGYTF
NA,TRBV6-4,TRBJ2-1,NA,TGTGCCAGCAGCGATCATGGGGGAGCATCATACAATGAGCAGTTCTTC,CASSDHGGASYNEQFF
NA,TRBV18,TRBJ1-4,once,TGTGCCAGCTCTCCTCACGGGGGTTCCGATGAAAAACTGTTTTTT,CASSPHGGSDEKLFF
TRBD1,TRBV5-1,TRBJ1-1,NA,TGCGCCAGCAGCGGCGACAGGGGGCGAGGCACTGAAGCTTTCTTT,CASSGDRGRGTEAFF
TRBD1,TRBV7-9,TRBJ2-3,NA,TGTGCCAGCAGCCCCAGGACAGGGAAAGATACGCAGTATTTT,CASSPRTGKDTQYF
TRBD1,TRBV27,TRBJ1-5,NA,TGTGCCAGCAGTGCGTCACTTGGGACAGTTCAGCCCCAGCATTTT,CASSASLGTVQPQHF
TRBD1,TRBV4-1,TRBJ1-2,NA,TGCGCCAGCAGCCAAGTGGGCAGGGGGCAGGGTGGCTACACCTTC,CASSQVGRGQGGYTF
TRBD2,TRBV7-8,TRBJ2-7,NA,TGTGCCAGCAGCCCGAAAACTAGCGGGAGGACATCGTACGAGCAGTACTTC,CASSPKTSGRTSYEQYF
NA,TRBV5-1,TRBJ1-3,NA,TGCGCCAGCAGCTTGGAGGCGGAAAACACCATATATTTT,CASSLEAENTIYF
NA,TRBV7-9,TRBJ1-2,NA,TGTGCCAGCAGCTTTATGGGAGAGCTTGGCTACACCTTC,CASSFMGELGYTF
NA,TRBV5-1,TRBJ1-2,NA,TGCGCCAGCAGCTTGGTGGTTGGAGTAGATGGCTACACCTTC,CASSLVVGVDGYTF
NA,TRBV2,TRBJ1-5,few,TGTGCCAGCAGCCTTCTCAGCTCGCCCCAGCATTTT,CASSLLSSPQHF
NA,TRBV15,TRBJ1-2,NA,TGTGCCACCAGCTCGCGCCGGGGTTCTAACGGCTACACCTTC,CATSSRRGSNGYTF
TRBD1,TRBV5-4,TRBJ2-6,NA,TGTGCCAGCAGCTCTAGGACAGGGGAGGCGGGTAGGGCCAACGTCCTGACTTTC,CASSSRTGEAGRANVLTF
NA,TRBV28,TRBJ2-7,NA,TGTGCCAGCAGTTTCAGTCGTGGGGCTCGCGAGCAGTACTTC,CASSFSRGAREQYF
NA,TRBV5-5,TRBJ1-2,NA,TGTGCCAGCAGCTTGTCCCCGTTTACCTATGGCTACACCTTC,CASSLSPFTYGYTF
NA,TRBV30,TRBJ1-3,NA,TGTGCCTGGAGTGTACTCCCAGGGACTGGAAACACCATATATTTT,CAWSVLPGTGNTIYF
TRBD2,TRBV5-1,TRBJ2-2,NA,TGCGCCAGCAGCTTATCCGGGACTAGCGGCACCGGGGAGCTGTTTTTT,CASSLSGTSGTGELFF
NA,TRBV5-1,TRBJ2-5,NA,TGCGCCAGCAAAATCCAGGATTTGGAGACCCAGTACTTC,CASKIQDLETQYF
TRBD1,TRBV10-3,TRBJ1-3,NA,TGTGCCATCAGTGCCCAGGGGGCTGGAAACACCATATATTTT,CAISAQGAGNTIYF
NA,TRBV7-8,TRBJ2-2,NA,TGTGCCAGCAGCCTAAGGAGGGTTACCGGGGAGCTGTTTTTT,CASSLRRVTGELFF
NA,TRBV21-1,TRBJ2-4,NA,TGTGCCAGCAAAGGGGGGGAAGAGGCCAAAAACATTCAGTACTTC,CASKGGEEAKNIQYF
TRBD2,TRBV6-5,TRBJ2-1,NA,TGTGCCAGCAGAAGGACTAGCTCCAATGAGCAGTTCTTC,CASRRTSSNEQFF
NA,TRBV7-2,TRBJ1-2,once,TGTGCCAGCAGCTTACCGTTACAGATAAACTATGGCTACACCTTC,CASSLPLQINYGYTF
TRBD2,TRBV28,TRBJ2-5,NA,TGTGCCAGCAGTTCCCCGGGAGGGTCAGAGACCCAGTACTTC,CASSSPGGSETQYF
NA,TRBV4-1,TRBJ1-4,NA,TGCGCCAGCAGCCCCCCCGGCGGGCCTAATGAAAAACTGTTTTTT,CASSPPGGPNEKLFF
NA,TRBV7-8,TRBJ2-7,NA,TGTGCCAGCAGCTTAGCCGCTCAGGGCGTGGAGCAGTACTTC,CASSLAAQGVEQYF
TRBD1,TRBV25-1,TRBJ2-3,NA,TGTGCCAGCGCGGAAACAGGGGGCGCAACAGATACGCAGTATTTT,CASAETGGATDTQYF
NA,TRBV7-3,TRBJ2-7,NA,TGTGCCAGCAGCTCCCGACTCGCCTTGACCGAGCAGTACTTC,CASSSRLALTEQYF
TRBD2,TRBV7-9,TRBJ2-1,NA,TGTGCCAGCAGCTTATCCTGGACTAGCGGGCAGTACAATGAGCAGTTCTTC,CASSLSWTSGQYNEQFF
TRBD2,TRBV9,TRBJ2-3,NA,TGTGCCAGCAGCACTAGCGGGCCTGTTGCCACAGATACGCAGTATTTT,CASSTSGPVATDTQYF
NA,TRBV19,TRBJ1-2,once,TGTGCCAGTAGTGCTCCCTCGCAGGGATCTGGCTACACCTTC,CASSAPSQGSGYTF
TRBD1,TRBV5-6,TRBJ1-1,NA,TGTGCCAGCAGCTTGCGACAGGGATACACTGAAGCTTTCTTT,CASSLRQGYTEAFF
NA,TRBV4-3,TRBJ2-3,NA,TGCGCCAGCAGCCAGGGGGTGGATACGCAGTATTTT,CASSQGVDTQYF
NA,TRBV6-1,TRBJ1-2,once,TGTGCCAGCAGTGAAGGACAGAAGACATATGGCTACACCTTC,CASSEGQKTYGYTF